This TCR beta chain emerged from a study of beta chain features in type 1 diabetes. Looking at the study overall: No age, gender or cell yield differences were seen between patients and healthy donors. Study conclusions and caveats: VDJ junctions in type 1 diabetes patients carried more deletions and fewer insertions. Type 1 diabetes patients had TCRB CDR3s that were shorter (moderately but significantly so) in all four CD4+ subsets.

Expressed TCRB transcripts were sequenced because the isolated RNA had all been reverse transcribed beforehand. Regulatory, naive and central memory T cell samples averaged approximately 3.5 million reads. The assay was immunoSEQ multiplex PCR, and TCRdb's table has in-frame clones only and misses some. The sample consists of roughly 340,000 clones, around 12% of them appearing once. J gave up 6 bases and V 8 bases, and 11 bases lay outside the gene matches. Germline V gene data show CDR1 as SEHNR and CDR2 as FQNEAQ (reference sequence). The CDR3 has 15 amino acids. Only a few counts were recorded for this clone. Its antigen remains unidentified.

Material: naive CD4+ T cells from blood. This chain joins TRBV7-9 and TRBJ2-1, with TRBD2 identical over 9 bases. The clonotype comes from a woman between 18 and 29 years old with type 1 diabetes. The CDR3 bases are TGTGCCAGCCCCCGGGCGGGAGGGCCACGCAATGAGCAGTTCTTC. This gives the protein CASPRAGGPRNEQFF.